This T cell receptor beta chain was sequenced during a study of shared clonotypes between healthy human individuals. The wider study: Researchers assigned three CD4 naive, three CD4 memory, two CD8 naive and one CD8 memory plate to each donor.

Naive CD8 cells lacked CD45RO and underwent positive selection for CCR7, leaving out terminally differentiated effector memory CD45RA+ cells. The genomic DNA of each subset was split evenly across several immunoSEQ plates. Measured with immunoSEQ multiplex PCR; TCRdb has only the in-frame clones, and not every one. The data hold around 1.9 million clones, with about 93% observed a single time. This TCR was sampled from a man aged 18 to 30 in good health. Some clones in this sample may be carry-over from other donors' samples. The sequencing input was naive CD8+ T cells from PBMCs.

CDR3 nucleotide sequence: TGTGCCAGCAGTGTCGGGACAGGGGTGGTCGACGAGCAGTACTTC. Residues: CASSVGTGVVDEQYF. This rearrangement joins TRBV2 to TRBJ2-7; 10 positions agree with TRBD1. This CDR3 contains 15 residues. CDR1 and CDR2 (germline): SNHLY, FYNNEI. Trimming at V came to 4 bases and at J to 5 bases, leaving 8 bases not matched to a gene. Looking up the rest from reference TRBV2 and TRBJ2-7 gives the full variable domain: EPEVTQTPSHQVTQMGQEVILRCVPISNHLYFYWYRQILGQKVEFLVSFYNNEISEKSEIFDDQFSVERPDGSNFTLKIRSTKLEDSAMYFCASSVGTGVVDEQYFGPGTRLTVT.